The source of this TCR beta chain is a study of naive and memory T cell subsets. The CDR3 is 14 amino acids. Germline-derived CDR1 and CDR2 are MNHEY and SMNVEV (reference sequence). Study observations and caveats: This RNA-based method may be sensitive to activation-related transcript changes.

The library had UMIs added by 3' ligation of an oligonucleotide to TCR cDNA. Whole-blood samples were more than 2 ml of peripheral blood from healthy adult volunteers. Reverse transcription used DNase-treated unsorted total RNA, aiming for roughly 1 to 1,100 ng. Concerning this clonotype itself: Antigen specificity is unknown. A clone one base away is much larger, so this may be a read error.

The SP2 primer and nested alpha and beta constant region primers amplified ligated cDNA in four rounds. From the 5' RACE reads, TCRdb called clonotypes with MiXCR, one entry per CDR3 protein. The profile covers tens of thousands of distinct CDR3 sequences, with roughly 6.7% appearing a single time and more than 9.5% taken by the ten largest. This clonotype was obtained from a male donor in good health. V gene TRBV27 combines with J gene TRBJ2-2, with no clear D. The CDR3 DNA reads as TGTGTCAGCAGTTTTTCACTGAACACCGGGGAGCTGTTTTTT. Protein: CVSSFSLNTGELFF.